This is a list of T cell receptor beta chains from one sample in a study of vaccination and CD4 T cells after COVID-19. Antigen specificity for these receptors is unknown. Each CDR3 protein gets one entry after TCRdb re-called the PCR reads with MiXCR. The sample carries about 15,000 distinct CDR3 sequences, under 45% recorded once. The source material was cultured CD4+ T cells from blood. The receptors were sampled from a human donor with COVID-19. Each CDR3 is given without its conserved first and last residue. Each record gives: J gene, V gene, CDR3 protein.

>TRBJ2-2|TRBV7-2
ASSFSGPPNTGELF
>TRBJ1-1|TRBV11-3
ASSLGGTGHNTEAF
>TRBJ2-7|TRBV15
ATSIREGGEQY
>TRBJ2-7|TRBV6-1
ASSAGTQTYEQY
>TRBJ1-1|TRBV19
ASSIGWGTEAF
>TRBJ2-1|TRBV18
ASSRAGGPGLDEQF
>TRBJ2-7|TRBV7-9
ASSSTSYEQY
>TRBJ2-5|TRBV18
ASSPSGGQGTQY
>TRBJ1-1|TRBV5-4
ASSLGPRTENTEAF
>TRBJ2-1|TRBV10-2
ASIGPTYNEQF
>TRBJ2-3|TRBV19
ASSIDEGRVTDTQY
>TRBJ1-5|TRBV20-1
SAGGSNQPQH
>TRBJ1-5|TRBV6-1
ASSRTGTGKNQPQH
>TRBJ1-1|TRBV9
ASSVVQGANTEAF
>TRBJ2-7|TRBV11-2
ASSLDGLSYEQY
>TRBJ2-7|TRBV6-4
ASRADRGLWYEQY
>TRBJ1-2|TRBV24-1
ATAQEGLGGYT
>TRBJ1-2|TRBV6-1
ATADQGPGLNYGYT
>TRBJ2-5|TRBV7-7
ASSPGRTATRGETQY
>TRBJ2-3|TRBV5-1
ASSLTQGLPTDTQY
>TRBJ2-3|TRBV20-1
SAGTRGADTQY
>TRBJ2-2|TRBV19
ASSNSRGRYTGELF
>TRBJ1-5|TRBV29-1
SVQTGSDQPQH
>TRBJ2-5|TRBV20-1
SARVGRGETQY
>TRBJ1-3|TRBV30
AWSALGGNTIY
>TRBJ2-7|TRBV2
ASSESAPTEQY
>TRBJ1-2|TRBV25-1
ASSVFQGANYGYT
>TRBJ2-7|TRBV19
ASSIGVSSYEQY
>TRBJ1-4|TRBV28
ASSAGGKLF
>TRBJ2-5|TRBV20-1
SAPGLAGGIRETQY
>TRBJ1-1|TRBV25-1
ASSRGLNTEAF
>TRBJ2-7|TRBV7-9
ASSLSGTAYEQY
>TRBJ1-2|TRBV6-1
ASILPGHT
>TRBJ2-7|TRBV5-1
ASSLESSGSYEQY
>TRBJ1-6|TRBV5-1
ASSLDSGGSNSPLH
>TRBJ2-1|TRBV5-1
ASSLVWGRGYNEQF
>TRBJ1-5|TRBV6-1
ASRPQGWFEPQH
>TRBJ2-5|TRBV5-4
ASSSIRSQETQY
>TRBJ2-6|TRBV19
ASSIAGTGGALGANVLT